This TCR beta chain was found in a study of blood T cell repertoires in COVID-19. Study context: Sources were T cells, B-cell-depleted T cells, or PBMCs; the material itself was cDNA or gDNA.

Generated by immunoSEQ multiplex PCR, the TCRdb table keeps only in-frame clones and is missing some. Of about 210,000 clones listed, around 86% are singletons. The germline gives CDR1 SEHNR, CDR2 FQNEAQ (reference sequence). The CDR3 is 14 residues long. The trim removed 5 bases at V and 5 bases at J, leaving 5 bases unmatched. Recruited during active infection, patients (from Seattle) were subsequently followed longitudinally. The sequenced sample was peripheral blood. The sequence was obtained from a woman in her seventies with COVID-19, enrolled during active disease. The chain links TRBV7-9 to TRBJ1-1; 10 nucleotides align to TRBD1. In nucleotides, the CDR3 is TGTGCCAGCAGCCAAAGGGGACAGGGGACTGAAGCTTTCTTT. Its translation is CASSQRGQGTEAFF.